One sample yielded the 4 T cell receptor beta chains listed below, sequenced in a study of STAT5B mutations in CD4+ large granular lymphocyte leukemia. Using immunoSEQ multiplex PCR, the repertoire was profiled, and TCRdb retains in-frame clones only, with some absent. Among almost 30,000 clones listed, roughly 80% were seen once. Sequencing was performed on CD4+ T cells from blood buffy coats. The receptors derive from a human donor in good health.

The rearrangement joins TRBV18 to TRBJ1-1; 10 bases map to TRBD1. CDR1 and CDR2 from the germline V gene are KGHSH and LQKENI. This CDR3 comprises 13 residues. The junction had 6 bases not matched to a gene; V was cut back by 3 bases and J by 11 bases. The CDR3 nucleotides are TGTGCCAGCTCACCGAGGACAGGGGGTAGCGCTTTCTTT. This sequence encodes CASSPRTGGSAFF.

As concerns this clone: At one boundary the junction diverges from the germline segment, which might be a read error. V gene TRBV5-1 combines with J gene TRBJ2-1; TRBD1 matches at 8 bases. The CDR3 loop spans 15 amino acids. Germline-derived CDR1 and CDR2 are SGHRS and YFSETQ. The CDR3 nucleotides are TGCGCCAGCAGCTTCGTTGCAGGGGGCTACGATGAGCAGTTCTTC. Amino acid sequence: CASSFVAGGYDEQFF. Filled out from reference TRBV5-1 and TRBJ2-1, the complete variable domain reads KAGVTQTPRYLIKTRGQQVTLSCSPISGHRSVSWYQQTPGQGLQFLFEYFSETQRNKGNFPGRFSGRQFSNSRSEMNVSTLELGDSALYLCASSFVAGGYDEQFFGPGTRLTVL.

This clone has just a few counts. The chain employs TRBV5-1 and TRBJ2-2; D gene uncertain. Trimming took off 4 bases at V and 2 bases at J, with 6 bases between the two ends. This CDR3 has 13 amino acids. The V gene's germline CDR1 is SGHRS and CDR2 YFSETQ. The chain's CDR3 is CASSPGNTGELFF. The CDR3 DNA sequence: TGCGCCAGCAGCCCAGGCAACACCGGGGAGCTGTTTTTT.

J is TRBJ2-5 and V is TRBV6-6; no clear D. Trimming took 2 bases from V and 2 from J, leaving 6 bases between them. The CDR3 has 13 amino acids. Germline CDR1 reads MNHNY; CDR2 reads SVGAGI (reference sequence). The CDR3 nucleotides read TGTGCCAGCAGTTACAGTCTTCAAGAGACCCAGTACTTC. It is translated as CASSYSLQETQYF.